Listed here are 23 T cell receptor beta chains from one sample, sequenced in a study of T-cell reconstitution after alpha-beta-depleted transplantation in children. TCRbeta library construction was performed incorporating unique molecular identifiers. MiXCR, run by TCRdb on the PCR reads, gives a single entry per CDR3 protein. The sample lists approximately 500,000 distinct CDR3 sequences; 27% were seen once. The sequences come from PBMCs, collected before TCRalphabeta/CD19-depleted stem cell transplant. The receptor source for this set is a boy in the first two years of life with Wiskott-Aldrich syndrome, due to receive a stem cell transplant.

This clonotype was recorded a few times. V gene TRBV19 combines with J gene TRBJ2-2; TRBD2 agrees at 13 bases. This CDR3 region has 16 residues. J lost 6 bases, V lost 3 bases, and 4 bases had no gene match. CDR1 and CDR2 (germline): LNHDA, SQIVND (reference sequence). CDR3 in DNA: TGTGCCAGTAGTATTGGTACTAGCGGGAGGGCCGGGGAGCTGTTTTTT. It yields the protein CASSIGTSGRAGELFF.

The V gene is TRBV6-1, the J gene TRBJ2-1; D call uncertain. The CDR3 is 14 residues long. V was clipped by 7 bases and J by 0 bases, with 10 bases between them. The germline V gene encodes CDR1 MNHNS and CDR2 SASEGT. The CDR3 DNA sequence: TGTGCCAGCAAAGGCCTCAGCTCCTACAATGAGCAGTTCTTC. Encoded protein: CASKGLSSYNEQFF.

The CDR3 sequence: CASSLWVLAGELEQFF. In DNA form, the CDR3 reads TGTGCCAGCAGCTTGTGGGTCCTAGCGGGAGAATTGGAGCAGTTCTTC. The gene calls are TRBV5-8 and TRBJ2-1, with 10 bases lining up with TRBD2. This CDR3 contains 16 residues. Germline lookup yields CDR1 SGHTS and CDR2 YDEGEE. V shed 1 base, J shed 10 bases, and the junction held 11 bases outside the gene matches. Based on the CDR3 plus reference TRBV5-8 and TRBJ2-1, the full variable domain is EAGVTQSPTHLIKTRGQQATLRCSPISGHTSVYWYQQALGLGLQFLLWYDEGEERNRGNFPPRFSGRQFPNYSSELNVNALELEDSALYLCASSLWVLAGELEQFFGPGTRLTVL.

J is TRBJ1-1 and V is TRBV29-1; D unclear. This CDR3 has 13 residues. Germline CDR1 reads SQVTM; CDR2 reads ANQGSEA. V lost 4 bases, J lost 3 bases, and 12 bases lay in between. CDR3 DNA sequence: TGCAGCGTTGTGGGGTGGGCAGACACTGAAGCTTTCTTT. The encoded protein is CSVVGWADTEAFF.

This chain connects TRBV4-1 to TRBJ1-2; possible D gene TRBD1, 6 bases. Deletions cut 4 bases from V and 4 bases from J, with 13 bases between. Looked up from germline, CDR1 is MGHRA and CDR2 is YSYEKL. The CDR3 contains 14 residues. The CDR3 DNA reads TGCGCCAGCAGCCCCCTCCACAGGGCCTATGGCTACACCTTC. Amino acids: CASSPLHRAYGYTF.

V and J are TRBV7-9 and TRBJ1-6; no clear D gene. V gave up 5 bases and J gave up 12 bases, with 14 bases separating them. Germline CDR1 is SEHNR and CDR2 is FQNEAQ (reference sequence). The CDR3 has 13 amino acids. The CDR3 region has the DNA TGTGCCAGCAGCCGAGGACCCACTCAACCCCTCCACTTT. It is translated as CASSRGPTQPLHF.

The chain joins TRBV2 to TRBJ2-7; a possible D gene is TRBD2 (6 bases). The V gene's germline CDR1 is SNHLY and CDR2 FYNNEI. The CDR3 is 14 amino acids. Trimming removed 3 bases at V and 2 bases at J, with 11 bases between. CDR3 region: CASSESAGPYEQYF. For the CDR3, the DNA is TGTGCCAGCAGTGAGTCAGCGGGCCCCTACGAGCAGTACTTC.

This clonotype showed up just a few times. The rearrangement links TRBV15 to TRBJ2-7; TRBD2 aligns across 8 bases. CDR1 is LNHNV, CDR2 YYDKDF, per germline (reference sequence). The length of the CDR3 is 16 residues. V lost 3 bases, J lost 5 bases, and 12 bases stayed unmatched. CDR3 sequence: CATSRQSGSQIHEQYF. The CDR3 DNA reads TGTGCCACCAGCAGGCAGAGCGGGAGCCAGATCCACGAGCAGTACTTC.

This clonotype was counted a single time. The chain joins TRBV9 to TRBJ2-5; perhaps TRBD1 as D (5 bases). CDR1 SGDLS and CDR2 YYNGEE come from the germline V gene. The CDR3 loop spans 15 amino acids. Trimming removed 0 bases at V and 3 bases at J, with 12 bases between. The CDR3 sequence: CASSVGPTEEETQYF. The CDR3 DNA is TGTGCCAGCAGCGTAGGTCCGACAGAGGAAGAGACCCAGTACTTC. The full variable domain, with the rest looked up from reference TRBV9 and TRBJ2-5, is DSGVTQTPKHLITATGQRVTLRCSPRSGDLSVYWYQQSLDQGLQFLIQYYNGEERAKGNILERFSAQQFPDLHSELNLSSLELGDSALYFCASSVGPTEEETQYFGPGTRLLVL.

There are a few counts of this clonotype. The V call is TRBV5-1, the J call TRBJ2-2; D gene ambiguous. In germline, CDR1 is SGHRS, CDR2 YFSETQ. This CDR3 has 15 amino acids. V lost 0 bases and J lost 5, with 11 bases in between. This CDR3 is CASSLALVVTGELFF. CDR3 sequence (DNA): TGCGCCAGCAGCTTGGCCCTAGTGGTGACCGGGGAGCTGTTTTTT.

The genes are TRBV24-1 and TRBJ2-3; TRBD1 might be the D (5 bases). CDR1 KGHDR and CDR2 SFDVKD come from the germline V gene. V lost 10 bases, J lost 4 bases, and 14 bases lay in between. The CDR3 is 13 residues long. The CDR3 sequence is CATRQGTSDTQYF. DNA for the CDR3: TGTGCCACTCGCCAGGGAACCTCAGATACGCAGTATTTT.

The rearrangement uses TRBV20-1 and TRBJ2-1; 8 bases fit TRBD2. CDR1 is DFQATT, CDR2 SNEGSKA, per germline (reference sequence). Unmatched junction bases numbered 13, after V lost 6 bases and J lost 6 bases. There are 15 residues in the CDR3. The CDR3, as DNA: TGCAGTGCCAACCGACTAGCGTCCAGACTCAATGAGCAGTTCTTC. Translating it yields CSANRLASRLNEQFF.

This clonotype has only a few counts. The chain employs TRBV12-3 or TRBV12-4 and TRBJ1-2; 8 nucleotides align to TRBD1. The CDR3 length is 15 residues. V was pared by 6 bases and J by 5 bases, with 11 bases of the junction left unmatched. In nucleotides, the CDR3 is TGTGCCAGCAGCGACGCAGGGGGCGCAGGATATGGCTACACCTTC. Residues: CASSDAGGAGYGYTF.

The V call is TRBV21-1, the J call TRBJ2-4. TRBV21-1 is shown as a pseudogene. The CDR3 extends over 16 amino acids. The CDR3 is CASSKDNGRTKNIQYF. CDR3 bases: TGTGCCAGCAGCAAAGATAACGGACGGACCAAAAACATTCAGTACTTC.

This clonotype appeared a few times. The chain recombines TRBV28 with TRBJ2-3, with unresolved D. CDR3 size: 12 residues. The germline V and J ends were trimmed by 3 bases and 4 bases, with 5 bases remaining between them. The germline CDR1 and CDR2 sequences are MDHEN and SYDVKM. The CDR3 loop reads CASSFFSDTQYF. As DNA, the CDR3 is TGTGCCAGCAGTTTTTTCTCAGATACGCAGTATTTT.

For the CDR3, the DNA is TGCGCCAGCAGCTCAGGCGGGGACTACTACGAGCAGTACTTC. Residues: CASSSGGDYYEQYF. V and J are TRBV5-1 and TRBJ2-7, with TRBD2 matching 7 bases. CDR3 size: 14 residues. The germline V gene has CDR1 SGHRS and CDR2 YFSETQ. V lost 3 bases, J lost 3 bases, and 6 bases stayed unmatched.

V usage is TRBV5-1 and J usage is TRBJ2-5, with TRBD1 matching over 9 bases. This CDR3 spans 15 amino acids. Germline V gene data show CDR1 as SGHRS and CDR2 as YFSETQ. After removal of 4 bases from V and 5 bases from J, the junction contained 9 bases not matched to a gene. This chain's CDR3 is CASSVGDRVVETQYF. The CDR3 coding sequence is TGCGCCAGCAGCGTGGGGGACAGGGTCGTTGAGACCCAGTACTTC.

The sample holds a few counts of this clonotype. CDR3 loop: CASSLSTGTWAYEQYF. CDR3 nucleotide sequence: TGTGCCAGCAGTCTCTCCACCGGGACATGGGCCTACGAGCAGTACTTC. The V call is TRBV2, the J call TRBJ2-7, with a weak D call TRBD1 (6 bases). V lost 5 bases, J lost 2 bases, and 19 bases lay in between. Germline V gene data show CDR1 as SNHLY and CDR2 as FYNNEI. The CDR3 runs 16 residues.

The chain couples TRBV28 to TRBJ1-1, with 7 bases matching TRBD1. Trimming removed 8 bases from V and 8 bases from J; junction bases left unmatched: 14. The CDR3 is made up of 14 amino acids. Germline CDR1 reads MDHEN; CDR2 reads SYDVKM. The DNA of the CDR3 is TGTGCCAGCGCGACGCGGGACAGTCTCGGGGAAGCTTTCTTT. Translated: CASATRDSLGEAFF.

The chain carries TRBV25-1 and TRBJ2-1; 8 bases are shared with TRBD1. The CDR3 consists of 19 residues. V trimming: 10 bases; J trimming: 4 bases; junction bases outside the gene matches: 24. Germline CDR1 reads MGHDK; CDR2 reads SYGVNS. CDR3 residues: CATQESGGYGRGYYNEQFF. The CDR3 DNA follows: TGTGCCACCCAAGAGTCAGGGGGCTACGGGCGGGGCTATTACAATGAGCAGTTCTTC.

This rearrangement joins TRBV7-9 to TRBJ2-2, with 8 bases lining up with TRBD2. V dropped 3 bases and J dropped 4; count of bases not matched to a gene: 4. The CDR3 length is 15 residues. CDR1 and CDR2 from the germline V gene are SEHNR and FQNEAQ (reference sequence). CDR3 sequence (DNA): TGTGCCAGCAGCTTCGGGACTAGTTTCACCGGGGAGCTGTTTTTT. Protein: CASSFGTSFTGELFF.

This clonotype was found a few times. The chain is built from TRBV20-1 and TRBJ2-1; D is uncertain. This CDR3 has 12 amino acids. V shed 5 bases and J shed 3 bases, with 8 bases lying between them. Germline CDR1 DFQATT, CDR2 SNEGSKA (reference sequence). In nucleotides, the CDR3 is TGCAGTGCTTCCCTTAGCTACAATGAGCAGTTCTTC. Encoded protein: CSASLSYNEQFF.

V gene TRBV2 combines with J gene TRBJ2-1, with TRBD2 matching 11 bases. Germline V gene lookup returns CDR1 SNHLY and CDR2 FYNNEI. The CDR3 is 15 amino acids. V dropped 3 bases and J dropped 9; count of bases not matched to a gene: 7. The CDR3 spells CASSEERLAGGEQFF. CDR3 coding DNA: TGTGCCAGCAGTGAGGAGCGTCTAGCGGGGGGTGAGCAGTTCTTC.